The rows below give T cell receptor beta chains drawn from one sample of a study of read filtering for tumor transcriptome and immune sequencing. TCRdb reprocessed the reads via MiXCR and lists one record per CDR3 protein. This table has over 45,000 distinct CDR3 sequences, 20% to 25% appearing once. The sequencing sample was made of a population of CD138-negative cells sorted from bone marrow. These receptors were taken from a donor older than 35 with multiple myeloma. Each CDR3 is given with its conserved first and last residue. The D gene is left open where the match is weak. Clone size is shown for a subset of rows, as once, few, many or a class of expanded clone.

v_call: TRBV9
j_call: TRBJ2-2
d_call: TRBD1
clone_size: many
cdr3_aa: CASRDGTGFSGGELFF
cdr3_nt: TGTGCCAGCAGAGACGGGACAGGGTTTTCGGGCGGGGAGCTGTTTTTT

v_call: TRBV29-1
j_call: TRBJ2-3
d_call: TRBD2
clone_size: once
cdr3_aa: CSVAGLAGADTQYF
cdr3_nt: TGCAGCGTTGCCGGACTAGCGGGAGCAGATACGCAGTATTTT

v_call: TRBV18
j_call: TRBJ1-4
d_call: TRBD1
clone_size: -
cdr3_aa: CASSPATGNEKLFF
cdr3_nt: TGTGCCAGCTCACCGGCGACAGGGAATGAAAAACTGTTTTTT

v_call: TRBV20-1
j_call: TRBJ2-1
d_call: TRBD2
clone_size: once
cdr3_aa: CSARAWLAGNEQFF
cdr3_nt: TGCAGTGCTAGAGCGTGGCTAGCGGGGAATGAGCAGTTCTTC

v_call: TRBV2
j_call: TRBJ2-5
d_call: -
clone_size: few
cdr3_aa: CASSDDFGAQYF
cdr3_nt: TGTGCCAGCAGTGACGATTTCGGGGCCCAGTACTTC

v_call: TRBV28
j_call: TRBJ1-5
d_call: TRBD1
clone_size: -
cdr3_aa: CASRQWGGGEGQPQHF
cdr3_nt: TGTGCCAGCAGACAATGGGGAGGGGGCGAGGGACAGCCCCAGCATTTT

v_call: TRBV5-1
j_call: TRBJ2-5
d_call: -
clone_size: few
cdr3_aa: CASSWNPGSQETQYF
cdr3_nt: TGCGCCAGCAGCTGGAACCCGGGGTCCCAAGAGACCCAGTACTTC

v_call: TRBV27
j_call: TRBJ2-5
d_call: -
clone_size: many
cdr3_aa: CASSPKRLMSLETQYF
cdr3_nt: TGTGCCAGCAGCCCCAAGCGGCTGATGAGTCTAGAGACCCAGTACTTC

v_call: TRBV4-1
j_call: TRBJ2-5
d_call: TRBD2
clone_size: many
cdr3_aa: CASSQGLAGVGETQYF
cdr3_nt: TGCGCCAGCAGCCAAGGACTAGCGGGAGTGGGAGAGACCCAGTACTTC

v_call: TRBV6-6
j_call: TRBJ1-2
d_call: -
clone_size: many
cdr3_aa: CATTFSTYGYTF
cdr3_nt: TGTGCCACCACCTTCAGTACCTATGGCTACACCTTC

v_call: TRBV18
j_call: TRBJ2-3
d_call: -
clone_size: many
cdr3_aa: CASSPPTGYTDTQYF
cdr3_nt: TGTGCCAGCTCACCACCGACGGGATACACAGATACGCAGTATTTT

v_call: TRBV10-3
j_call: TRBJ1-1
d_call: TRBD1
clone_size: -
cdr3_aa: CAVKTDRGVSEAFF
cdr3_nt: TGTGCCGTCAAGACGGACAGGGGCGTAAGTGAAGCCTTCTTT

v_call: TRBV12-3/TRBV12-4
j_call: TRBJ2-5
d_call: -
clone_size: many
cdr3_aa: CASSLTNQETQYF
cdr3_nt: TGTGCCAGCAGTTTAACAAACCAAGAGACCCAGTACTTC

v_call: TRBV28
j_call: TRBJ2-3
d_call: TRBD1
clone_size: -
cdr3_aa: CASRRTGEGDTQYF
cdr3_nt: TGTGCCAGCAGAAGGACAGGGGAAGGAGATACGCAGTATTTT

v_call: TRBV4-1
j_call: TRBJ1-1
d_call: TRBD1
clone_size: many
cdr3_aa: CASSQEAYRGAEAFF
cdr3_nt: TGCGCCAGCAGCCAAGAGGCGTACAGGGGAGCTGAAGCTTTCTTT

v_call: TRBV27
j_call: TRBJ2-1
d_call: -
clone_size: many
cdr3_aa: CASSLWGESYNEQFF
cdr3_nt: TGTGCCAGCAGTTTATGGGGGGAATCCTACAATGAGCAGTTCTTC

v_call: TRBV7-8
j_call: TRBJ2-2
d_call: -
clone_size: many
cdr3_aa: CASSQPGYMETGELFF
cdr3_nt: TGTGCCAGCAGCCAGCCCGGGTATATGGAAACCGGGGAGCTGTTTTTT

v_call: TRBV11-2
j_call: TRBJ1-3
d_call: -
clone_size: -
cdr3_aa: CASSPRDVQGNTIYF
cdr3_nt: TGTGCCAGCAGCCCCCGGGACGTACAAGGAAACACCATATATTTT

v_call: TRBV4-2
j_call: TRBJ2-3
d_call: TRBD2
clone_size: many
cdr3_aa: CASSRETSGKSATQYF
cdr3_nt: TGTGCCAGCAGCCGAGAGACTAGCGGCAAATCCGCTACGCAGTATTTT

v_call: TRBV11-2
j_call: TRBJ2-1
d_call: TRBD1
clone_size: many
cdr3_aa: CASTTGGPYNEQFF
cdr3_nt: TGTGCCAGCACGACAGGGGGCCCCTACAATGAGCAGTTCTTC

v_call: TRBV28
j_call: TRBJ2-3
d_call: TRBD1
clone_size: many
cdr3_aa: CASSDRAPSTDTQYF
cdr3_nt: TGTGCCAGCAGTGACAGGGCCCCTAGCACAGATACGCAGTATTTT

v_call: TRBV29-1
j_call: TRBJ2-7
d_call: TRBD2
clone_size: many
cdr3_aa: CSVEGTSGSQTSYEQYF
cdr3_nt: TGCAGCGTTGAGGGAACTAGCGGGAGTCAAACCTCCTACGAGCAGTACTTC

v_call: TRBV5-1
j_call: TRBJ2-5
d_call: TRBD2
clone_size: many
cdr3_aa: CASSAGGPETQYF
cdr3_nt: TGCGCCAGCAGCGCGGGGGGCCCAGAGACCCAGTACTTC

v_call: TRBV4-1
j_call: TRBJ2-1
d_call: TRBD2
clone_size: many
cdr3_aa: CASSQDVTSGVEQFF
cdr3_nt: TGCGCCAGCAGCCAAGACGTGACTAGCGGGGTTGAGCAGTTCTTC

v_call: TRBV18
j_call: TRBJ2-6
d_call: -
clone_size: -
cdr3_aa: CASSPSTSGANVLTF
cdr3_nt: TGTGCCAGCTCACCGTCTACCTCTGGGGCCAACGTCCTGACTTTC

v_call: TRBV11-2
j_call: TRBJ2-7
d_call: TRBD1
clone_size: many
cdr3_aa: CASSLRQTGIGYEQYF
cdr3_nt: TGTGCCAGCAGCTTACGGCAGACAGGGATAGGCTACGAGCAGTACTTC

v_call: TRBV6-1
j_call: TRBJ1-6
d_call: TRBD1
clone_size: many
cdr3_aa: CASRTGQVLDSPLHF
cdr3_nt: TGTGCCAGCAGGACAGGGCAAGTCTTGGATTCACCCCTCCACTTT

v_call: TRBV10-3
j_call: TRBJ2-5
d_call: TRBD1
clone_size: many
cdr3_aa: CAIDEQGAWETQYF
cdr3_nt: TGTGCCATCGACGAACAGGGGGCTTGGGAGACCCAGTACTTC

v_call: TRBV6-5
j_call: TRBJ2-5
d_call: TRBD1
clone_size: -
cdr3_aa: CASRYRGHQETQYF
cdr3_nt: TGTGCCAGCAGATACAGGGGGCATCAAGAGACCCAGTACTTC

v_call: TRBV11-2
j_call: TRBJ2-7
d_call: -
clone_size: many
cdr3_aa: CASSLAATAYEQYF
cdr3_nt: TGTGCCAGCAGCTTAGCGGCGACAGCCTACGAGCAGTACTTC

v_call: TRBV11-2
j_call: TRBJ2-1
d_call: TRBD2
clone_size: many
cdr3_aa: CASSLETSGYNEQFF
cdr3_nt: TGTGCCAGCAGCTTAGAAACTAGCGGCTACAATGAGCAGTTCTTC

v_call: TRBV7-2
j_call: TRBJ1-1
d_call: -
clone_size: many
cdr3_aa: CASSLDGPMNTEAFF
cdr3_nt: TGTGCCAGCAGCCTGGACGGCCCCATGAACACTGAAGCTTTCTTT

v_call: TRBV4-1
j_call: TRBJ1-5
d_call: -
clone_size: few
cdr3_aa: CASSQAQAIIGQPQHF
cdr3_nt: TGCGCCAGCAGCCAAGCCCAAGCTATTATAGGCCAGCCCCAGCATTTT

v_call: TRBV4-1
j_call: TRBJ1-1
d_call: -
clone_size: many
cdr3_aa: CASSQRQGNTEAFF
cdr3_nt: TGCGCCAGCAGCCAAAGGCAGGGGAACACTGAAGCTTTCTTT

v_call: TRBV28
j_call: TRBJ2-7
d_call: -
clone_size: few
cdr3_aa: CASSDYGIWQDYEQYF
cdr3_nt: TGTGCCAGCAGTGACTACGGGATTTGGCAGGACTACGAGCAGTACTTC

v_call: TRBV5-6
j_call: TRBJ2-3
d_call: TRBD2
clone_size: -
cdr3_aa: CASSSLLAGGGDTQYF
cdr3_nt: TGTGCCAGCAGCTCGCTCCTAGCGGGAGGGGGAGATACGCAGTATTTT

v_call: TRBV5-1
j_call: TRBJ2-2
d_call: TRBD1
clone_size: many
cdr3_aa: CASSFELTGRLAGELFF
cdr3_nt: TGCGCCAGCAGCTTCGAGCTGACAGGGCGGTTGGCCGGGGAGCTGTTTTTT

v_call: TRBV13
j_call: TRBJ1-1
d_call: -
clone_size: -
cdr3_aa: CASSLPGSAEAFF
cdr3_nt: TGTGCCAGCAGCTTACCAGGGTCCGCTGAAGCTTTCTTT

v_call: TRBV2
j_call: TRBJ2-2
d_call: TRBD2
clone_size: many
cdr3_aa: CASRASGSNTGELFF
cdr3_nt: TGTGCCAGCAGGGCTAGCGGGTCGAACACCGGGGAGCTGTTTTTT

v_call: TRBV5-6
j_call: TRBJ2-5
d_call: -
clone_size: many
cdr3_aa: CASSLHGQETQYF
cdr3_nt: TGTGCCAGCAGCTTGCACGGCCAAGAGACCCAGTACTTC

v_call: TRBV29-1
j_call: TRBJ2-3
d_call: -
clone_size: -
cdr3_aa: CSVGKIGDIGTDTQYF
cdr3_nt: TGCAGCGTGGGCAAAATAGGGGATATAGGCACAGATACGCAGTATTTT